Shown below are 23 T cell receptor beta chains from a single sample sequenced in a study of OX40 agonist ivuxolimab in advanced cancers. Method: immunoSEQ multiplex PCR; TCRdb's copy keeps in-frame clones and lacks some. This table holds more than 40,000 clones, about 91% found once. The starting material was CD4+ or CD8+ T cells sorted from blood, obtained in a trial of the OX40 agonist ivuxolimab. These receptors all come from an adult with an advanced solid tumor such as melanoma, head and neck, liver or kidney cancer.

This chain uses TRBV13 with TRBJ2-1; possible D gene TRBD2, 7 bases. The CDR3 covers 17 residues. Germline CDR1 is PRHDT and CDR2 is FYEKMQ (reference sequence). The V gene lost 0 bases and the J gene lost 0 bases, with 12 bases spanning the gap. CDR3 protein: CASSLGGGPSSYNEQFF. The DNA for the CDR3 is TGTGCCAGCAGCTTAGGCGGGGGGCCTAGCTCCTACAATGAGCAGTTCTTC.

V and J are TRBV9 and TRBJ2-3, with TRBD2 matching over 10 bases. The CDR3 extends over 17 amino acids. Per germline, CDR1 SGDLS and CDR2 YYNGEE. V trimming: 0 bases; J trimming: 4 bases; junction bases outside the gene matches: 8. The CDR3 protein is CASSVEGLAGVADTQYF. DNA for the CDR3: TGTGCCAGCAGCGTAGAGGGGCTAGCGGGAGTGGCAGATACGCAGTATTTT.

CDR3 DNA sequence: TGTGCCAGCAGCATCGGACTAGCGGGGTTGTACGAGCAGTACGTC. Protein sequence: CASSIGLAGLYEQYV. This rearrangement joins TRBV5-6 to TRBJ2-7; 12 bases map to TRBD2. The CDR3 loop spans 15 amino acids. Trimming cost V 4 bases and J 4 bases; bases outside gene matches: 6. Germline lookup yields CDR1 SGHDT and CDR2 YYEEEE.

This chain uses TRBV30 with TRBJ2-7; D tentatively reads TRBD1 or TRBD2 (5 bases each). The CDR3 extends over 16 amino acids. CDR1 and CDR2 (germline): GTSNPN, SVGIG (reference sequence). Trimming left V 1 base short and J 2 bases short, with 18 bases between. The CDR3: CAWSEYGTYGTYEQYF. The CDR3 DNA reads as TGTGCCTGGAGTGAGTACGGGACCTATGGGACCTACGAGCAGTACTTC.

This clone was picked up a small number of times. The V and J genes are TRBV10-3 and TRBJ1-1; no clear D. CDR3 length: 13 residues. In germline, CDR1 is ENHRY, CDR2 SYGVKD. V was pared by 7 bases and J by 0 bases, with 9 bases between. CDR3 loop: CAITATMNTEAFF. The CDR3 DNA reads TGTGCCATCACGGCCACGATGAACACTGAAGCTTTCTTT.

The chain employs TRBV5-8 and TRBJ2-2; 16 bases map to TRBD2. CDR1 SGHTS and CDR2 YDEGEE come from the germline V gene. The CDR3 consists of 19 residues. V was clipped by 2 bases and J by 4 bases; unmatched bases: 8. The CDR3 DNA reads TGTGCCAGCAGCTTTCCGGGACTAGCGGGAGGGCCCGGCACCGGGGAGCTGTTTTTT. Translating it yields CASSFPGLAGGPGTGELFF.

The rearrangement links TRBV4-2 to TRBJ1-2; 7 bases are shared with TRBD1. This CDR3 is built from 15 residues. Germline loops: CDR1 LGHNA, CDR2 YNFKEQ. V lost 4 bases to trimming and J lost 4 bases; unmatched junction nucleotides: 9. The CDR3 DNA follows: TGTGCCAGCAGCCCGCCCTTGACAGGGTTCTATGGCTACACCTTC. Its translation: CASSPPLTGFYGYTF.

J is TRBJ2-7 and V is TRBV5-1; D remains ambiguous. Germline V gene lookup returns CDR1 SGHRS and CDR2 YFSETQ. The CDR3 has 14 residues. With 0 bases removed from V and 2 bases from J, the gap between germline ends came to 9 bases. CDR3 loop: CASSLVPGPYEQYF. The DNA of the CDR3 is TGCGCCAGCAGCTTGGTGCCAGGCCCCTACGAGCAGTACTTC.

The CDR3 DNA is TGTGCCAGCAGGGAGGGGGGGTTTCACGAGCAGTACGTC. As protein: CASREGGFHEQYV. V usage is TRBV6-1 and J usage is TRBJ2-7; a possible D gene is TRBD2 (7 bases). Per the germline V gene, CDR1 is MNHNS and CDR2 is SASEGT. The CDR3 contains 13 residues. The V end lost 6 bases, the J end lost 5 bases, and 14 bases lay between the germline ends.

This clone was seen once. CDR3 sequence (DNA): TGTGCCAGCAGCTTGCTTCAGGGATCTGAGCAGTTCTTC. It specifies CASSLLQGSEQFF. This chain connects TRBV5-6 to TRBJ2-1; the D gene is possibly TRBD1 (5 bases). V lost 1 base to trimming and J lost 9 bases, with 11 bases between them. The germline gives CDR1 SGHDT, CDR2 YYEEEE. The CDR3 sequence is 13 residues long.

In nucleotides, the CDR3 is TGTGCCAGCAGCTCTGGACTAGATTACACCGGGGAGCTGTTTTTT. Translated, it gives CASSSGLDYTGELFF. V usage is TRBV9 and J usage is TRBJ2-2, with TRBD2 matching 7 bases. The germline gives CDR1 SGDLS, CDR2 YYNGEE. The V and J ends lost 4 bases and 3 bases, in that order; junction bases with no gene match: 6. The CDR3 totals 15 residues.

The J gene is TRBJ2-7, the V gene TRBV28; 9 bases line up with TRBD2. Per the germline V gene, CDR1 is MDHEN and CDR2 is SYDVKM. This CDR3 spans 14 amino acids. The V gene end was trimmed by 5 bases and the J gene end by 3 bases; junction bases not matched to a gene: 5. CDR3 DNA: TGTGCCAGCAGTACAGCGGGGGGCAACTACGAGCAGTACGTC. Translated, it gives CASSTAGGNYEQYV.

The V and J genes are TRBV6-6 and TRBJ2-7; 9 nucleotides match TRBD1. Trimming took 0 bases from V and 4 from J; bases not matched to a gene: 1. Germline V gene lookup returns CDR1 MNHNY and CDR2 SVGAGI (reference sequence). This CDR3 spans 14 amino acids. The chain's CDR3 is CASSYSTGGYEQYF. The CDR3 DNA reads TGTGCCAGCAGTTACTCGACAGGGGGTTACGAGCAGTACTTC.

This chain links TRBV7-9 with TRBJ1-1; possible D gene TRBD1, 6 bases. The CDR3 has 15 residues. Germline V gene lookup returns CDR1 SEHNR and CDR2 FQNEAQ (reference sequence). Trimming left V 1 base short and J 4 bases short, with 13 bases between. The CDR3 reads CASSLGVGASTEAFF. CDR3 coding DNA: TGTGCCAGCAGCTTAGGGGTGGGGGCGAGCACTGAAGCTTTCTTT.

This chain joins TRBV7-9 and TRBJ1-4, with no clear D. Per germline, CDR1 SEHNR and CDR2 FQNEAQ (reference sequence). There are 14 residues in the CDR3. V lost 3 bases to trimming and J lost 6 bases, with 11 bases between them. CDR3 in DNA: TGTGCCAGCAGCTTTTCTTTTTCAGATGAAAAACTGTTTTTT. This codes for CASSFSFSDEKLFF.

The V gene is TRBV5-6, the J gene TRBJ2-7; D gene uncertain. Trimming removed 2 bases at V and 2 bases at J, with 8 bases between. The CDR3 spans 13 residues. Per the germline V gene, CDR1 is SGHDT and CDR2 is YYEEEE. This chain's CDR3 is CASSFFMAYEQYV. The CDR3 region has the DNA TGTGCCAGCAGCTTTTTTATGGCCTACGAGCAGTACGTC.

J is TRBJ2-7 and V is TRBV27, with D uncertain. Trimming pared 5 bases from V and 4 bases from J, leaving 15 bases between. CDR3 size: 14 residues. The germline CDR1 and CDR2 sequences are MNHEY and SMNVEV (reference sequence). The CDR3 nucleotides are TGTGCCAGCAGTCGGTCCTACCCCTCGTACGAGCAGTACTTC. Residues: CASSRSYPSYEQYF.

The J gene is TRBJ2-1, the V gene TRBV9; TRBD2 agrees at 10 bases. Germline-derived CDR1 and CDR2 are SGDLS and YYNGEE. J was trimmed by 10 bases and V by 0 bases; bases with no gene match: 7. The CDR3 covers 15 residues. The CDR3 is CASSVASGGADEQFF. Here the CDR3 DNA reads TGTGCCAGCAGCGTAGCCAGCGGGGGGGCGGACGAGCAGTTCTTC.

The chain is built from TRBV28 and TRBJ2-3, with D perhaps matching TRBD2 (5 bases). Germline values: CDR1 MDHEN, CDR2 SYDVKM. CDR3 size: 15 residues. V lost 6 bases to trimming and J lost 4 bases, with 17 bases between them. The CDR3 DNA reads TGTGCCAGCAGACCGGGCCCGATGGAGGCAGATACGCAGTATTTT. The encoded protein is CASRPGPMEADTQYF.

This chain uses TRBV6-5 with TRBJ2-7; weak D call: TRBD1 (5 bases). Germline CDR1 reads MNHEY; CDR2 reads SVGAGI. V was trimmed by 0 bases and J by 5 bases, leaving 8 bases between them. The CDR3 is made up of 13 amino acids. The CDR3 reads CASSYSGHNEQYF. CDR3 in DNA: TGTGCCAGCAGTTACTCAGGACACAACGAGCAGTACTTC.

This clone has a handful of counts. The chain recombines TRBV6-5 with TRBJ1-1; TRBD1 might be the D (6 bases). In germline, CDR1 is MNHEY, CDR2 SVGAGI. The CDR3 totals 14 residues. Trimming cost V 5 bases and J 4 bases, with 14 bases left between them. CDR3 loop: CASSVSRGGTEAFF. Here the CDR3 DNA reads TGTGCCAGCAGTGTGTCCAGGGGCGGCACTGAAGCTTTCTTT.

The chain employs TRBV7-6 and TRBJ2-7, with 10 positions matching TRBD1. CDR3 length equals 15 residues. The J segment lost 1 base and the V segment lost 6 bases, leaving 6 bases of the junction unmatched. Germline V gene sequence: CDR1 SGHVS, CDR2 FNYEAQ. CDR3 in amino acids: CASRPGQGQSYEQYF. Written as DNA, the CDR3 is TGTGCCAGCAGACCGGGACAGGGGCAATCCTACGAGCAGTACTTC. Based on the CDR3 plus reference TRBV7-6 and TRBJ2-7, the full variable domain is GAGVSQSPRYKVTKRGQDVALRCDPISGHVSLYWYRQALGQGPEFLTYFNYEAQQDKSGLPNDRFSAERPEGSISTLTIQRTEQRDSAMYRCASRPGQGQSYEQYFGPGTRLTVT.

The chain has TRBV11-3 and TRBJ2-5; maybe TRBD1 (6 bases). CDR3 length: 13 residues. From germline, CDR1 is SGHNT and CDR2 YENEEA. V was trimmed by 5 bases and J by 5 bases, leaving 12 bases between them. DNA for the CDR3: TGTGCCAGCAGCCCCAGGGGTGAGGAGACCCAGTACTTC. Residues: CASSPRGEETQYF.